The 9 T cell receptor beta chains in this list originate from one sample, sequenced in a study of beta chain features in type 1 diabetes. What was sequenced were expressed TCRB transcripts, since all of the isolated RNA had been reverse transcribed. The data were produced by immunoSEQ multiplex PCR, yet TCRdb's version contains in-frame clones alone and is incomplete. The sample contains 120,000 to 150,000 clones, around 9.3% of which appear only once. The specimen sequenced was naive CD4+ T cells from blood. The receptors originated from a man younger than 35 in good health.

V and J are TRBV27 and TRBJ2-6; D is possibly TRBD1 (6 bases). CDR3 length: 17 amino acids. The germline CDR1 and CDR2 sequences are MNHEY and SMNVEV (reference sequence). The V and J ends lost 6 bases and 0 bases respectively, with 15 bases between them. The CDR3 DNA sequence: TGTGCCAGCAGCCGGACAGTAACGCGCTCTGGGGCCAACGTCCTGACTTTC. Translation gives CASSRTVTRSGANVLTF.

The V and J genes are TRBV20-1 and TRBJ1-1; no clear D. This CDR3 has 11 residues. V was shortened by 3 bases and J by 0 bases, with 2 bases between the two germline ends. Looked up from germline, CDR1 is DFQATT and CDR2 is SNEGSKA (reference sequence). The CDR3 loop reads CSASMNTEAFF. DNA of the CDR3: TGCAGTGCTAGTATGAACACTGAAGCTTTCTTT.

CDR3 sequence (DNA): TGCGCCAGCAGCACCCCCGGACAGTCCTACGAGCAGTACTTC. It yields the protein CASSTPGQSYEQYF. This sequence joins TRBV5-1 and TRBJ2-7; possible D gene TRBD1, 6 bases. V dropped 4 bases and J dropped 1 base, with 12 bases sitting between them. This CDR3 region has 14 residues. Per germline, CDR1 SGHRS and CDR2 YFSETQ.

This CDR3 reads CASSTRPSQGANSPLHF. In DNA form, the CDR3 reads TGTGCCAGCAGCACAAGGCCCTCACAGGGGGCGAATTCACCCCTCCACTTT. J is TRBJ1-6 and V is TRBV5-4, with TRBD1 matching over 9 bases. CDR1 and CDR2 (germline): SGHNT, YYREEE (reference sequence). This CDR3 has 17 residues. V gave up 4 bases and J gave up 7 bases; unmatched junction bases: 12.

This clone was seen at least ten times. J is TRBJ2-1 and V is TRBV13; perhaps TRBD1 as D (6 bases). Germline CDR1 PRHDT, CDR2 FYEKMQ (reference sequence). This CDR3 is built from 16 residues. Trimming left V 6 bases short and J 0 bases short, with 15 bases between. This CDR3 is CASSRPGESSYNEQFF. CDR3 DNA sequence: TGTGCCAGCAGTAGGCCAGGGGAAAGCTCCTACAATGAGCAGTTCTTC.

This chain links TRBV4-1 with TRBJ1-2, with 8 bases aligning to TRBD1. After removal of 0 bases from V and 2 bases from J, the junction contained 8 bases not matched to a gene. Germline V gene data show CDR1 as MGHRA and CDR2 as YSYEKL. The CDR3 extends over 17 amino acids. The CDR3 nucleotides read TGCGCCAGCAGCCAAGATCTGGGGACAGGAGAGAACTATGGCTACACCTTC. It translates to CASSQDLGTGENYGYTF.

Only a few counts were recorded for this clone. The genes are TRBV7-6 and TRBJ2-7, with D possibly TRBD2 on 7 matching bases. Looked up from germline, CDR1 is SGHVS and CDR2 is FNYEAQ. Trimming cost V 5 bases and J 2 bases, with 13 bases left between them. The CDR3 consists of 14 residues. Written as DNA, the CDR3 is TGTGCCAGCAGCGGGGAAGGGGGGGCCTACGAGCAGTACTTC. Encoded protein: CASSGEGGAYEQYF.

This rearrangement joins TRBV7-3 to TRBJ2-1, with D perhaps matching TRBD2 (7 bases). CDR1 SGHTA and CDR2 FQGTGA come from the germline V gene. There are 15 residues in the CDR3. With 5 bases removed from V and 6 bases from J, the gap between germline ends came to 17 bases. As DNA, the CDR3 is TGTGCCAGCAGCAAAGGTGGCGGGGGCCTCAATGAGCAGTTCTTC. Protein: CASSKGGGGLNEQFF.

The chain combines TRBV5-8 with TRBJ1-2; 8 positions agree with TRBD1. Trimming took 3 bases from V and 4 from J; bases not matched to a gene: 5. Germline CDR1 reads SGHTS; CDR2 reads YDEGEE. The CDR3 covers 14 residues. The CDR3 sequence is CASSYDRGVYGYTF. Here the CDR3 DNA reads TGTGCCAGCAGCTACGACAGGGGCGTCTATGGCTACACCTTC.